This record covers a single TCR beta chain. This specimen belongs to a study of blood T cell repertoires in COVID-19. In the original workflow: Reference gene primer amplification gave nucleated cell count estimates. Sequenced by immunoSEQ multiplex PCR; TCRdb stores in-frame clones only, minus some. The V and J calls and clone size were taken over from that table, and D and trimming were inferred from the DNA. The sample gives more than 70,000 clones, about 82% of which show up once; approximately 5% is in the top ten. The TCR comes from an elderly woman with active or convalescent COVID-19. The sample consisted of peripheral blood.

The CDR3 loop is CASSLAENQPQHF. CDR3 DNA sequence: TGTGCCAGCAGTTTAGCGGAAAATCAGCCCCAGCATTTT. The chain is built from TRBV27 and TRBJ1-5; no clear D gene. The CDR3 length is 13 residues. Trimming pared 2 bases from V and 4 bases from J, leaving 6 bases between. The germline gives CDR1 MNHEY, CDR2 SMNVEV (reference sequence).